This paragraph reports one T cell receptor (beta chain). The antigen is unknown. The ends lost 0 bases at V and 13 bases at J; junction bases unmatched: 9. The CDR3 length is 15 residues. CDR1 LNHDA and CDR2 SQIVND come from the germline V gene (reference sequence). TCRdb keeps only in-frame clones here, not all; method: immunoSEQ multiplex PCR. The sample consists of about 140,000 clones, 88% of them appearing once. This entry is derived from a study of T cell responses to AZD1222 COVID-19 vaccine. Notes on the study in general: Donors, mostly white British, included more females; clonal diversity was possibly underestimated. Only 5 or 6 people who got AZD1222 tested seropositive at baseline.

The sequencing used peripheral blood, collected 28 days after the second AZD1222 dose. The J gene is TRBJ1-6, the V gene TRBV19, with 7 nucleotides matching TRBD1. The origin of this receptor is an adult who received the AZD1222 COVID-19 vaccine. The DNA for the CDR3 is TGTGCCAGTAGTATAGAGGAGGGGGCAAGTTCGCCCCTCCACTTT. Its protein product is CASSIEEGASSPLHF.